This entry concerns a single T cell receptor beta chain. This record belongs to a study of blood T cell repertoires in COVID-19. About the study: Acute and convalescent COVID-19 samples came from the United States, Italy and Spain. T cells, B-cell-depleted T cells, or PBMCs supplied cDNA or gDNA.

Original processing methods: Reference gene primer amplification gave estimated nucleated cell counts. Profiling relied on immunoSEQ multiplex PCR, and the TCRdb table lists in-frame clones only, not all of them. Clone size and V and J calls were adopted from that table, with D and trimming inferred from the DNA. This sample has fewer than 250,000 clones, with around 81% found just once. V was pared by 0 bases and J by 0 bases, with 9 bases between. Germline CDR1 is LGHNA and CDR2 is YNFKEQ. The CDR3 length is 16 residues. The TCR originated in a woman between 55 and 75 years old with active or convalescent COVID-19. The sequenced sample consisted of peripheral blood. The rearrangement joins TRBV4-2 to TRBJ2-4; no reliable D call. The CDR3: CASSQDTRLAKNIQYF. Written as DNA, the CDR3 is TGTGCCAGCAGCCAAGATACGAGACTAGCCAAAAACATTCAGTACTTC.